This record looks at one T cell receptor beta chain sequence and its context. Produced via immunoSEQ multiplex PCR; TCRdb's table is partial and in-frame only. The repertoire has roughly 38,000 clones, around 87% of them found once; the top ten carry approximately 20%. This entry is derived from a study of blood T cell repertoires in COVID-19. The CDR3 has 13 residues. CDR1 and CDR2 from the germline V gene are LGHNA and YSLEER. Trimming pared 4 bases from V and 6 bases from J, leaving 13 bases between. The sequence was obtained from a middle-aged man in a cohort sampled during active COVID-19. The specimen sequenced was peripheral blood. V usage is TRBV4-3 and J usage is TRBJ2-7; tentatively, D is TRBD1 (5 bases). In DNA, the CDR3 is TGCGCCAGCAGCCCCCAGGGTCGCTCCGAGCAGTACTTC. Amino acids: CASSPQGRSEQYF.